Following are 19 T cell receptor beta chains from one sample sequenced in a study of cytomegalovirus exposure and HLA in healthy donors. Amplification used 60 Vbeta primers and 13 Jbeta primers. Method: immunoSEQ multiplex PCR; TCRdb's copy keeps in-frame clones and lacks some. The sample yields approximately 170,000 clones, around 80% seen once. Sequencing used PBMCs. These receptors all come from a male donor in good health and CMV-seronegative.

The chain is built from TRBV6-6 and TRBJ2-2, with 7 bases that match TRBD2. CDR1 MNHNY and CDR2 SVGAGI come from the germline V gene (reference sequence). The CDR3 runs 14 residues. J lost 4 bases, V lost 8 bases, and 7 bases had no gene match. CDR3 bases: TGTGCCAGCGGCCGGGGGGTTCCCACCGGGGAGCTGTTTTTT. It codes for CASGRGVPTGELFF.

J is TRBJ2-7 and V is TRBV4-3, with D perhaps matching TRBD1 (5 bases). From germline, CDR1 is LGHNA and CDR2 YSLEER. The CDR3 spans 15 residues. V was clipped by 0 bases and J by 3 bases, with 12 bases between them. The CDR3: CASSQDQGQGYEQYF. CDR3 sequence (DNA): TGCGCCAGCAGCCAAGATCAAGGGCAGGGCTACGAGCAGTACTTC.

This clone has just a few counts. This chain joins TRBV6-1 and TRBJ2-7; TRBD2 matches 10 bases. The CDR3 contains 14 residues. The germline V gene has CDR1 MNHNS and CDR2 SASEGT. Trimming took 4 bases from V and 4 from J; bases not matched to a gene: 4. The CDR3 here is CASSGAGGPYEQYF. As DNA, the CDR3 is TGTGCCAGCAGTGGAGCGGGAGGGCCTTACGAGCAGTACTTC.

The chain couples TRBV5-4 to TRBJ1-6, with 9 bases fitting TRBD1. Per germline, CDR1 SGHNT and CDR2 YYREEE (reference sequence). The CDR3 length is 16 residues. V dropped 0 bases and J dropped 10; count of bases not matched to a gene: 8. The CDR3: CASSLALGQGGSPLHF. The CDR3 DNA reads as TGTGCCAGCAGCTTGGCTCTGGGACAGGGCGGGTCACCCCTCCACTTT.

The chain employs TRBV4-2 and TRBJ2-7; 10 positions agree with TRBD1. There are 21 residues in the CDR3. From germline, CDR1 is LGHNA and CDR2 YNFKEQ. With V trimmed by 1 base and J by 5 bases, 23 bases remained unmatched. The CDR3 loop reads CASSQVHTGTGVGLRLNEQYF. In DNA form, the CDR3 reads TGTGCCAGCAGCCAAGTTCACACCGGGACAGGGGTAGGTCTCCGTCTAAACGAGCAGTACTTC.

The chain couples TRBV6-5 to TRBJ2-5; 8 positions match TRBD1. CDR3 length: 14 amino acids. Germline loops: CDR1 MNHEY, CDR2 SVGAGI. V lost 6 bases and J lost 2; bases outside the gene matches: 5. This chain's CDR3 is CASSRDRSQETQYF. CDR3 sequence (DNA): TGTGCCAGCAGCCGGGACAGGAGTCAAGAGACCCAGTACTTC.

Turning to this clone: A read error may account for a junction end that differs from germline. J is TRBJ1-2 and V is TRBV27; 10 bases line up with TRBD1. This CDR3 region has 15 residues. Germline CDR1 and CDR2: MNHEY and SMNVEV (reference sequence). The CDR3 DNA reads TGTGCCAGCAGGACCGGGACAGGGGTCAACTATGGCTACCCCTTC. This encodes CASRTGTGVNYGYPF.

This clone came up once. The chain has TRBV29-1 and TRBJ2-5; a possible D gene is TRBD1 (5 bases). This CDR3 has 16 residues. Looked up from germline, CDR1 is SQVTM and CDR2 is ANQGSEA. V lost 5 bases and J 2 bases, leaving 21 bases between the germline ends. CDR3 bases: TGCAGCGTTAAAGGGATGGCAGGGCTAGTACAAGAGACCCAGTACTTC. Amino acid sequence: CSVKGMAGLVQETQYF.

The chain recombines TRBV7-2 with TRBJ2-7; 7 bases align to TRBD1. Germline V CDR1 and CDR2: SGHTA, FQGNSA. This CDR3 has 14 amino acids. V gave up 1 base and J gave up 7 bases; unmatched junction bases: 7. CDR3 nucleotides: TGTGCCAGCAGCTTAGGACAGGGAAGAGTGGAGCAGTACTTC. This codes for CASSLGQGRVEQYF.

This clone was found a few times. This sequence joins TRBV5-6 and TRBJ1-3; 7 bases are a match to TRBD1. The V gene's germline CDR1 is SGHDT and CDR2 YYEEEE. This CDR3 region has 13 residues. V lost 5 bases to trimming and J lost 7 bases; unmatched junction nucleotides: 6. The DNA of the CDR3 is TGTGCCAGCAGGTCGACAGGGAGTAACACCATATATTTT. Encoded protein: CASRSTGSNTIYF.

The chain carries TRBV7-3 and TRBJ2-1, with 9 bases aligning to TRBD1. Germline CDR1 and CDR2: SGHTA and FQGTGA. This CDR3 contains 16 residues. The V gene end was trimmed by 1 base and the J gene end by 8 bases; junction bases not matched to a gene: 9. CDR3 sequence (DNA): TGTGCCAGCAGCTTAATCGGGGACAGGGAGGGACATGAGCAGTTCTTC. It is translated as CASSLIGDREGHEQFF.

The chain employs TRBV5-4 and TRBJ1-1; TRBD1 matches at 7 bases. This CDR3 contains 15 residues. The V segment lost 0 bases and the J segment 7 bases; nucleotides outside the gene matches: 9. CDR1 is SGHNT and CDR2 is YYREEE in the germline V gene (reference sequence). CDR3 amino acids: CASSLALGGAFEAFF. CDR3 sequence (DNA): TGTGCCAGCAGCTTGGCCCTAGGGGGCGCGTTTGAAGCTTTCTTT.

This rearrangement joins TRBV4-2 to TRBJ2-7, with a weak D call TRBD2 (6 bases). The germline CDR1 and CDR2 sequences are LGHNA and YNFKEQ. V gave up 0 bases and J gave up 3 bases, with 12 bases separating them. The CDR3 contains 15 residues. CDR3 amino acids: CASSQDGGTVYEQYF. CDR3 DNA: TGTGCCAGCAGCCAAGATGGGGGGACCGTCTACGAGCAGTACTTC.

The rearrangement links TRBV28 to TRBJ1-2; D unclear. Trimming stripped 4 bases from V and 4 bases from J, with 13 bases between. The CDR3 runs 14 residues. Germline V CDR1 and CDR2: MDHEN, SYDVKM. The CDR3 loop is CASSSSREIYGYTF. CDR3 sequence (DNA): TGTGCCAGCAGTTCCTCTCGGGAGATCTATGGCTACACCTTC.

In this sample, this clone turned up a few times. This chain links TRBV7-2 with TRBJ2-1, with TRBD1 as a possible D gene (5 bases). The germline V gene encodes CDR1 SGHTA and CDR2 FQGNSA. V shed 3 bases and J shed 3 bases, with 9 bases lying between them. This CDR3 has 14 amino acids. The CDR3 coding sequence is TGTGCCAGCAGCTTTTCCAGGGTCTACAATGAGCAGTTCTTC. This codes for CASSFSRVYNEQFF.

The chain recombines TRBV6-5 with TRBJ2-7, with a weak D call TRBD2 (5 bases). From germline, CDR1 is MNHEY and CDR2 SVGAGI. The CDR3 runs 13 residues. Trimming shortened V by 6 bases and J by 1 base, and 10 bases separated the two germline ends. The CDR3 protein is CASSRTGSYEQYF. The CDR3 bases are TGTGCCAGCAGCCGCACGGGGTCCTACGAGCAGTACTTC.

The J gene is TRBJ1-2, the V gene TRBV12-5, with 8 bases aligning to TRBD1. The CDR3 length is 12 residues. Looked up from germline, CDR1 is LGHNT and CDR2 is FRNRAP. CDR3 amino acids: CSESTGAYGYTF. Written as DNA, the CDR3 is TGTTCCGAGTCGACAGGGGCCTATGGCTACACCTTC.

This chain links TRBV6-1 with TRBJ1-2; no clear D gene. This CDR3 spans 12 amino acids. Germline V gene sequence: CDR1 MNHNS, CDR2 SASEGT. V was shortened by 3 bases and J by 4 bases, with 6 bases between the two germline ends. In nucleotides, the CDR3 is TGTGCCAGCAGTGATGGAGTCTATGGCTACACCTTC. Amino acid sequence: CASSDGVYGYTF.

The chain links TRBV9 to TRBJ2-3, with TRBD1 matching 10 bases. The V segment lost 2 bases and the J segment 5 bases; nucleotides outside the gene matches: 8. The CDR3 is made up of 16 amino acids. Germline-derived CDR1 and CDR2 are SGDLS and YYNGEE. The CDR3 here is CASSVRQGAFGDTQYF. The CDR3 DNA follows: TGTGCCAGCAGCGTGAGACAGGGGGCGTTTGGAGATACGCAGTATTTT.